These T cell receptor beta chains were read from a single sample in a study of patients and donors after allogeneic stem cell transplantation. TCRdb re-called the RT-PCR reads through MiXCR, storing one row per CDR3 protein. The data show 410,000 or so distinct CDR3 sequences, approximately 16% seen once. Sequenced sample: blood, either unsorted or a sorted T cell fraction (not recorded which). These receptors were obtained from a human donor who was either an allogeneic HSCT recipient or a stem cell or donor lymphocyte infusion donor (not recorded which). It is not recorded whose cells these are; they may come from a transplant donor. Each CDR3 is given with its conserved first and last residue. D genes are given only for firm matches. Some rows mark clone size as missing; the rest say once, few, many or name a class of expanded clone.

d_gene	abundance	v_gene	j_gene	len	CDR3aa	CDR3nt
-	-	TRBV15	TRBJ2-2	14	CATSGTLNTGELFF	TGTGCCACCAGCGGGACTCTGAACACCGGGGAGCTGTTTTTT
TRBD1	few	TRBV12-5	TRBJ1-5	14	CASGSRQGNQPQHF	TGTGCTAGTGGCTCTCGACAGGGGAATCAGCCCCAGCATTTT
-	-	TRBV20-1	TRBJ1-3	15	CSARDQRMAGNTIYF	TGCAGTGCTAGAGATCAGAGAATGGCTGGAAACACCATATATTTT
-	-	TRBV5-1	TRBJ2-1	16	CASSLAGVNSYNEQFF	TGCGCCAGCAGCTTGGCCGGGGTCAACTCCTACAATGAGCAGTTCTTC
-	few	TRBV19	TRBJ1-2	13	CASSKWIGYGYTF	TGTGCCAGTAGTAAATGGATCGGGTATGGCTACACCTTC
TRBD2	-	TRBV5-5	TRBJ2-1	18	CASSLVNLAGVAYNEQFF	TGTGCCAGCAGCTTGGTGAACTTAGCGGGAGTAGCCTACAATGAGCAGTTCTTC
-	-	TRBV15	TRBJ2-5	12	CATSRAEETQYF	TGTGCCACCAGCAGAGCCGAGGAGACCCAGTACTTC
-	many	TRBV5-1	TRBJ1-6	14	CASSLDQGNSPLHF	TGCGCCAGCAGCTTGGACCAGGGCAATTCACCCCTCCACTTT
-	-	TRBV3-1	TRBJ2-3	16	CASSQELGYSTDTQYF	TGTGCCAGCAGCCAAGAGTTGGGATACTCCACAGATACGCAGTATTTT
-	-	TRBV7-8	TRBJ2-1	15	CASSLQRGTYNEQFF	TGTGCCAGCAGCTTACAACGGGGGACGTACAATGAGCAGTTCTTC
-	few	TRBV12-3/TRBV12-4	TRBJ2-5	13	CASSLVPGETQYF	TGTGCCAGCAGTTTAGTTCCCGGCGAGACCCAGTACTTC
TRBD2	few	TRBV4-3	TRBJ2-3	17	CASSQENLAGVTDTQYF	TGCGCCAGCAGCCAAGAAAATCTAGCGGGGGTAACAGATACGCAGTATTTT
TRBD1	-	TRBV5-1	TRBJ1-2	15	CASSLAEGQSYGYTF	TGCGCCAGCAGCTTGGCCGAGGGACAGAGCTATGGCTACACCTTC
-	-	TRBV7-3	TRBJ2-3	15	CASSVTGKFTDTQYF	TGTGCCAGCAGCGTAACAGGGAAGTTTACAGATACGCAGTATTTT
-	-	TRBV5-1	TRBJ1-5	14	CASSLVGDTQPQHF	TGCGCCAGCAGCTTGGTGGGGGACACTCAGCCCCAGCATTTT
TRBD1	few	TRBV12-3/TRBV12-4	TRBJ2-2	16	CASSLGTGDETGELFF	TGTGCCAGCAGTTTAGGGACAGGGGATGAGACCGGGGAGCTGTTTTTT
-	-	TRBV9	TRBJ1-2	14	CASSPTDDTYGYTF	TGTGCCAGCAGCCCGACGGATGATACCTATGGCTACACCTTC
-	-	TRBV18	TRBJ2-6	19	CASSPRRGQLFPGANVLTF	TGTGCCAGCTCACCGAGGCGAGGACAGCTATTTCCTGGGGCCAACGTCCTGACTTTC
TRBD1	-	TRBV5-1	TRBJ2-1	16	CASSLSGTVTYNEQFF	TGCGCCAGCAGCTTGTCCGGGACAGTTACCTACAATGAGCAGTTCTTC
-	-	TRBV7-2	TRBJ1-2	16	CASSLNRNGYGYGYTF	TGTGCCAGCAGCTTAAATAGGAACGGCTATGGGTATGGCTACACCTTC
-	few	TRBV7-3	TRBJ1-2	14	CASGPGTSKGGYTF	TGTGCCAGCGGCCCCGGGACAAGCAAGGGTGGCTACACCTTC
-	-	TRBV7-9	TRBJ2-2	17	CASSLAGRGPNTGELFF	TGTGCCAGCAGCTTAGCGGGTCGGGGTCCGAACACCGGGGAGCTGTTTTTT
TRBD1	few	TRBV5-1	TRBJ1-2	14	CASSSGGQGYGYTF	TGCGCCAGCAGCTCCGGAGGACAGGGGTATGGCTACACCTTC
-	few	TRBV4-3	TRBJ2-5	16	CASSQAPGLRQETQYF	TGCGCCAGCAGCCAGGCTCCGGGACTCAGGCAAGAGACCCAGTACTTC
-	-	TRBV6-5	TRBJ1-2	14	CASSYYGENYGYTF	TGTGCCAGCAGTTACTATGGCGAGAACTATGGCTACACCTTC
-	few	TRBV7-9	TRBJ1-1	14	CASSLSAGSTEAFF	TGTGCCAGCAGCTTATCGGCAGGGAGTACTGAAGCTTTCTTT
-	-	TRBV29-1	TRBJ2-1	14	CSVRPRGSYNEQFF	TGCAGCGTCCGACCCCGTGGCTCCTACAATGAGCAGTTCTTC
-	-	TRBV10-2	TRBJ2-6	17	CASSKQALSSGANVLTF	TGCGCCAGCAGTAAACAGGCTTTGAGCTCTGGGGCCAACGTCCTGACTTTC
TRBD2	-	TRBV12-3/TRBV12-4	TRBJ2-5	16	CASSSSGLAGVGTQYF	TGTGCCAGCAGTTCTAGCGGGCTAGCGGGAGTAGGGACCCAGTACTTC
-	few	TRBV5-1	TRBJ2-7	13	CASSLESGSEQYF	TGCGCCAGCAGCTTGGAGTCGGGGTCCGAGCAGTACTTC